These 14 T cell receptor beta chains were sequenced from one sample in a study of blood T cells in healthy people across ages. Alongside a J-beta primer mix, a sample-barcoded 5' primer served in a second PCR lasting about 7 to 12 cycles. Each CDR3 protein gets one entry after TCRdb re-called the 5' RACE reads with MiXCR. The profile shows over 600,000 distinct CDR3 sequences, about 21% of them singletons. Sample: blood. All receptors derive from a man aged 65 to 85 in good health.

This clonotype was seen a few times. V is TRBV20-1 and J is TRBJ2-5, with TRBD2 matching 7 bases. The DNA end is more similar to TRBJ2-1, so the J call may be wrong. Germline-derived CDR1 and CDR2 are DFQATT and SNEGSKA (reference sequence). This CDR3 spans 14 amino acids. CDR3 bases: TGCAGTGCAACCGCGGGAGAACGTGGCAATGAGCAGTTCTTC. It yields the protein CSATAGERGNEQFF.

This clonotype was observed a handful of times. The chain is built from TRBV4-1 and TRBJ2-1; 8 positions match TRBD2. CDR3 length: 13 residues. V lost 0 bases and J lost 16; bases outside the gene matches: 8. CDR1 is MGHRA, CDR2 YSYEKL, per germline. CDR3 loop: CASSQDGGTREFF. The CDR3 coding sequence is TGCGCCAGCAGCCAAGATGGCGGGACTAGAGAATTCTTC.

V is TRBV12-5 and J is TRBJ2-5; D is unresolved. Germline V CDR1 and CDR2: LGHNT, FRNRAP. Trimming took off 0 bases at V and 4 bases at J, with 9 bases between the two ends. The CDR3 loop spans 14 amino acids. CDR3 in amino acids: CASGLVGSLETQYF. The DNA of the CDR3 is TGTGCTAGTGGTTTGGTAGGCAGTTTAGAGACCCAGTACTTC. Supplemented by reference TRBV12-5 and TRBJ2-5, the full variable domain reads DARVTQTPRHKVTEMGQEVTMRCQPILGHNTVFWYRQTMMQGLELLAYFRNRAPLDDSGMPKDRFSAEMPDATLATLKIQPSEPRDSAVYFCASGLVGSLETQYFGPGTRLLVL.

This chain uses TRBV15 with TRBJ2-5, with a weak D call TRBD2 (6 bases). The ends were cut back, 3 bases at V and 4 bases at J, with 12 bases in the middle. The CDR3 extends over 14 amino acids. Germline assignment: CDR1 LNHNV and CDR2 YYDKDF (reference sequence). Here the CDR3 reads CATSRDYKGETQYF. In DNA form, the CDR3 reads TGTGCCACCAGCAGGGACTACAAGGGAGAGACCCAGTACTTC.

This clonotype was found many times. The chain uses TRBV20-1 and TRBJ1-2; no firm D call. The CDR3 length is 12 residues. CDR1 is DFQATT, CDR2 SNEGSKA, per germline (reference sequence). The V and J ends lost 6 bases and 7 bases respectively, with 15 bases between them. CDR3 coding DNA: TGCAGTGCCGAGACCCGGATTAGTGGCTACACCTTC. Translating gives CSAETRISGYTF.

The chain carries TRBV6-5 and TRBJ1-1, with 10 bases fitting TRBD1. CDR3 length equals 16 residues. J was trimmed by 3 bases and V by 4 bases; bases with no gene match: 8. Germline CDR1 is MNHEY and CDR2 is SVGAGI. The DNA for the CDR3 is TGTGCCAGCAGTTCCCCGACAGGGGGCTCAGACACTGAAGCTTTCTTT. Translating it yields CASSSPTGGSDTEAFF.

The chain recombines TRBV4-3 with TRBJ2-5, with 8 bases matching TRBD2. This CDR3 has 17 residues. With V trimmed by 0 bases and J by 5 bases, 11 bases remained unmatched. Germline V lookup: CDR1 LGHNA, CDR2 YSLEER. Written as DNA, the CDR3 is TGCGCCAGCAGCCAAGAAGTCCCCAGCGGGGGCAGGGAGACCCAGTACTTC. This sequence encodes CASSQEVPSGGRETQYF.

This clonotype has more than one count but fewer than ten. The rearrangement uses TRBV12-3 or TRBV12-4 and TRBJ2-5; unclear D gene. The CDR3 runs 13 residues. The V gene lost 2 bases and the J gene lost 3 bases, with 7 bases spanning the gap. The DNA of the CDR3 is TGTGCCAGCAGTTTAAGGTCCGAAGAGACCCAGTACTTC. Encoded protein: CASSLRSEETQYF.

This clonotype has more than one count but fewer than ten. A much larger clone differs by one base, so this may be a read error. V usage is TRBV14 and J usage is TRBJ2-5; 9 bases line up with TRBD2. This CDR3 comprises 15 residues. Trimming removed 1 base from V and 2 bases from J; junction bases left unmatched: 2. The germline gives CDR1 SGHDN, CDR2 FVKESK. The CDR3 DNA sequence: TGTGCCAGCAGCCAAGGAGCGGGAGGACAAGAGACCCAGTACTTC. Translation: CASSQGAGGQETQYF. Filled out from reference TRBV14 and TRBJ2-5, the complete variable domain reads EAGVTQFPSHSVIEKGQTVTLRCDPISGHDNLYWYRRVMGKEIKFLLHFVKESKQDESGMPNNRFLAERTGGTYSTLKVQPAELEDSGVYFCASSQGAGGQETQYFGPGTRLLVL.

This clonotype was counted only a few times. J is TRBJ2-1 and V is TRBV3-1; 10 bases align to TRBD1. This CDR3 is 15 amino acids long. The V gene's germline CDR1 is LGHDT and CDR2 YNNKEL (reference sequence). The trim removed 6 bases at V and 4 bases at J, leaving 6 bases unmatched. Here the CDR3 DNA reads TGTGCCAGCAGTCCCTGGGACAGGGGATACAATGAGCAGTTCTTC. Amino acids: CASSPWDRGYNEQFF.

This clonotype was observed at least ten times. V gene TRBV5-1 combines with J gene TRBJ2-1; D is possibly TRBD1 or TRBD2 (5 bases each). The V end was cut by 1 base, the J end by 3 bases, with 14 bases between. CDR1 is SGHRS and CDR2 is YFSETQ in the germline V gene. This CDR3 spans 16 amino acids. The CDR3 nucleotides read TGCGCCAGCAGCTTGTGGGGCGGAGCGGACTACAATGAGCAGTTCTTC. This encodes CASSLWGGADYNEQFF. The complete variable domain, with remaining parts taken from reference TRBV5-1 and TRBJ2-1, reads KAGVTQTPRYLIKTRGQQVTLSCSPISGHRSVSWYQQTPGQGLQFLFEYFSETQRNKGNFPGRFSGRQFSNSRSEMNVSTLELGDSALYLCASSLWGGADYNEQFFGPGTRLTVL.

CDR3 nucleotide sequence: TGTGCCAGCAGCTTAGCCGCAAGGGGAAAGGCTGGCTACACCTTC. This encodes CASSLAARGKAGYTF. The V and J genes are TRBV11-2 and TRBJ1-2, with D possibly TRBD1 on 5 matching bases. Germline loops: CDR1 SGHAT, CDR2 FQNNGV. V was cut by 1 base and J by 7 bases, with 16 bases left in between. The CDR3 consists of 15 residues.

This chain connects TRBV4-3 to TRBJ1-5; 7 nucleotides agree with TRBD1. The CDR3 length is 15 residues. Germline V gene lookup returns CDR1 LGHNA and CDR2 YSLEER. V shed 0 bases, J shed 7 bases, and the junction held 6 bases outside the gene matches. The CDR3 DNA reads TGCGCCAGCAGCCAAGATGCAGGGGGTATGCAGCCCCAGCATTTT. It translates to CASSQDAGGMQPQHF.

Only a few counts were recorded for this clonotype. A much larger clone differs by one base, so this may be a read error. No conserved phenylalanine or tryptophan ends this CDR3, so it is likely a read error. The V call is TRBV29-1, the J call TRBJ2-5; D tentatively reads TRBD1 or TRBD2 (6 bases each). V was trimmed by 6 bases and J by 4 bases, leaving 12 bases between them. In germline, CDR1 is SQVTM, CDR2 ANQGSEA. CDR3 length: 12 amino acids. The CDR3 DNA reads as TGCAGCGTAAACCCGGGGGCAGAGACCCAGTACTCC. This encodes CSVNPGAETQYS.